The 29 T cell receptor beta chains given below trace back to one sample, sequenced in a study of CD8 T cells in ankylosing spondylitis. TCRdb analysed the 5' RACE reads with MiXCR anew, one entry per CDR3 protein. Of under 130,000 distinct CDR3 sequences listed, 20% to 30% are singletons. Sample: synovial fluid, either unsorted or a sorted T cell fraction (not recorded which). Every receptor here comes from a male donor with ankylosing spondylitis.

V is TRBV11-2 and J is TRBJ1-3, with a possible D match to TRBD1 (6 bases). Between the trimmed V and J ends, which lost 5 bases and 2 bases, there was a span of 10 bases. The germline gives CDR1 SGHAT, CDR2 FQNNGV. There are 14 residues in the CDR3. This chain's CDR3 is CASSIRGPGNTIYF. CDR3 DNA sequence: TGTGCCAGCAGCATCAGGGGCCCTGGAAACACCATATATTTT.

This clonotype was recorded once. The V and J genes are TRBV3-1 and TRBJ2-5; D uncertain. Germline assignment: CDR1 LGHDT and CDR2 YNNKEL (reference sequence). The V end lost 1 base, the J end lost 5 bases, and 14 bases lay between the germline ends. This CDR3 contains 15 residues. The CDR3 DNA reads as TGTGCCAGCAGCCAAGTGCGACTCCGGACGGAGACCCAGTACTTC. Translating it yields CASSQVRLRTETQYF.

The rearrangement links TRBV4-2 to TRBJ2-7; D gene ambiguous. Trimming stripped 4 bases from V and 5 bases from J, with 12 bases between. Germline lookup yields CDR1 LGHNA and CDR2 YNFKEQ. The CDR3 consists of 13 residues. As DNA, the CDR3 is TGTGCCAGCAGCCCCAACCAATCAGACGAGCAGTACTTC. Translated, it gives CASSPNQSDEQYF.

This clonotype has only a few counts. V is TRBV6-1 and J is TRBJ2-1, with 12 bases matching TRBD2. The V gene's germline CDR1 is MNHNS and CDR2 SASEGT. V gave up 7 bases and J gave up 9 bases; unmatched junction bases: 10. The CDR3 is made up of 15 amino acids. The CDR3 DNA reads TGTGCCAGCATTCCTAGCGGGAGGGCTGGGGTTGAGCAGTTCTTC. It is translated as CASIPSGRAGVEQFF.

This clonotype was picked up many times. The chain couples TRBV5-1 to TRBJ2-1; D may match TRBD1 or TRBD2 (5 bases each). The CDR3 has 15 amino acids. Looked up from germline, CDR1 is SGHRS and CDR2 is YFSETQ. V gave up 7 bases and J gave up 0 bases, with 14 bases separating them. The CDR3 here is CASRDRGSSYNEQFF. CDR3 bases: TGCGCCAGCCGGGACCGTGGGAGCTCCTACAATGAGCAGTTCTTC.

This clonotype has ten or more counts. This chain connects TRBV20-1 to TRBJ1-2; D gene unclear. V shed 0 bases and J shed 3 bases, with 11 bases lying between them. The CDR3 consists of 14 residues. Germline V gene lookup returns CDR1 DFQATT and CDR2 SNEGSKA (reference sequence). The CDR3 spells CSAREWGEDYGYTF. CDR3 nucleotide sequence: TGCAGTGCTAGAGAATGGGGTGAGGACTATGGCTACACCTTC.

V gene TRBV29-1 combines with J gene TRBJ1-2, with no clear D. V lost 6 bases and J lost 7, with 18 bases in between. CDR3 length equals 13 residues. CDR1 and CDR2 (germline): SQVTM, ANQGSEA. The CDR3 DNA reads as TGCAGCGTGATCGGCTCCCGGGGTGCTGGCTACACCTTC. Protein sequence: CSVIGSRGAGYTF.

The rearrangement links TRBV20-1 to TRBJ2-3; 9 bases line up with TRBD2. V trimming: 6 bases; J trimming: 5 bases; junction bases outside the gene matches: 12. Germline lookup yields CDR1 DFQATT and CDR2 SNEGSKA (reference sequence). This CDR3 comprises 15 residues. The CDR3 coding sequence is TGCAGTGCAATTACCGGCGGGAGGGCGGGAGATACGCAGTATTTT. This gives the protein CSAITGGRAGDTQYF.

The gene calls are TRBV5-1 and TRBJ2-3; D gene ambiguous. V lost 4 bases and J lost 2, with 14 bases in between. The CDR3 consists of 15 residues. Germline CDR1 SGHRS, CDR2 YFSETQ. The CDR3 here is CASSHHGQVTDTQYF. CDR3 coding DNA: TGCGCCAGCAGCCACCATGGTCAGGTCACAGATACGCAGTATTTT.

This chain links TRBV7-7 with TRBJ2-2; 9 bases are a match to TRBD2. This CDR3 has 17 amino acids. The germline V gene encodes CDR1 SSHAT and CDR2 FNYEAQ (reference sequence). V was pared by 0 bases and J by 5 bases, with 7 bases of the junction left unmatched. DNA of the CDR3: TGTGCCAGCAGCTTAGCGCTAGCGGGAATCGGGACCGGGGAGCTGTTTTTT. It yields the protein CASSLALAGIGTGELFF.

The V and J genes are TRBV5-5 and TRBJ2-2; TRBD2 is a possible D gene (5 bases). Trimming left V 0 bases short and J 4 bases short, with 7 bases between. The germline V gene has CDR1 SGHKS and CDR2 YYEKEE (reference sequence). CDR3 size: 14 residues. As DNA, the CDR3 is TGTGCCAGCAGCTTGGGGCTAGCCACCGGGGAGCTGTTTTTT. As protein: CASSLGLATGELFF. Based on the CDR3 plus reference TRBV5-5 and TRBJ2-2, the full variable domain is DAGVTQSPTHLIKTRGQQVTLRCSPISGHKSVSWYQQVLGQGPQFIFQYYEKEERGRGNFPDRFSARQFPNYSSELNVNALLLGDSALYLCASSLGLATGELFFGEGSRLTVL.

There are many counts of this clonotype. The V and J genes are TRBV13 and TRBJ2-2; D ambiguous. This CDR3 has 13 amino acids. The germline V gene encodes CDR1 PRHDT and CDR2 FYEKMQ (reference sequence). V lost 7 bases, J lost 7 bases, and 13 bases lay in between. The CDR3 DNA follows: TGTGCCAGCACCCTCCAGAGGTACGGGGAGCTGTTTTTT. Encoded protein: CASTLQRYGELFF.

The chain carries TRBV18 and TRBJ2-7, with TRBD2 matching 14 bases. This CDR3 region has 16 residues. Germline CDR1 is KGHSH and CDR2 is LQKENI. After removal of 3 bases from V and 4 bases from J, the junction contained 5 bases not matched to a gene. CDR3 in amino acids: CASSPGLAGVGYEQYF. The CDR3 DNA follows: TGTGCCAGCTCACCGGGACTAGCGGGAGTAGGGTACGAGCAGTACTTC.

CDR3 in amino acids: CASSAAGREQYF. In DNA form, the CDR3 reads TGTGCCAGCAGCGCTGCGGGGAGGGAGCAGTACTTC. The chain links TRBV9 to TRBJ2-7; the D gene is possibly TRBD2 (6 bases). The CDR3 sequence is 12 residues long. Per the germline V gene, CDR1 is SGDLS and CDR2 is YYNGEE. V lost 3 bases, J lost 7 bases, and 11 bases lay in between.

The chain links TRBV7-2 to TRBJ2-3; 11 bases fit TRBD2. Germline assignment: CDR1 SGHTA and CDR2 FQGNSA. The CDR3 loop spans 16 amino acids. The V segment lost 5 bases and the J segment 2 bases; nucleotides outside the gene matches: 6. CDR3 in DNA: TGTGCCAGCAGCACCCGACTAGCGGGGACCACAGATACGCAGTATTTT. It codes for CASSTRLAGTTDTQYF. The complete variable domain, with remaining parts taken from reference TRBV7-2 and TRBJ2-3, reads GAGVSQSPSNKVTEKGKDVELRCDPISGHTALYWYRQSLGQGLEFLIYFQGNSAPDKSGLPSDRFSAERTGGSVSTLTIQRTQQEDSAVYLCASSTRLAGTTDTQYFGPGTRLTVL.

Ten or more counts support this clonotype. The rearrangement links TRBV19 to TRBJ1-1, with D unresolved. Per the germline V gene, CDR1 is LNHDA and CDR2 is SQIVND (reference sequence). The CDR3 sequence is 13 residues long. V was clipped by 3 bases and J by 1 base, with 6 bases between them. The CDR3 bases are TGTGCCAGTAGTATTTCAAAGAACACTGAAGCTTTCTTT. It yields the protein CASSISKNTEAFF.

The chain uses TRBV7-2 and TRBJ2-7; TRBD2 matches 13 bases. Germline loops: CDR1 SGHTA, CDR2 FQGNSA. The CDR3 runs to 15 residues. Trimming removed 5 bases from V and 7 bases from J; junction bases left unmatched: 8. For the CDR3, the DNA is TGTGCCAGCAGCCCAGGACTAGCGGGAGTCTATGAGCAGTACTTC. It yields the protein CASSPGLAGVYEQYF.

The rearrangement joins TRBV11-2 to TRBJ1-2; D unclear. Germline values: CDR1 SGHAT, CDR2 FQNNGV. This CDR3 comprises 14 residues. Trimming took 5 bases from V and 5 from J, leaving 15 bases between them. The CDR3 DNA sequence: TGTGCCAGCAGCAAAACCGGGAGGCCTTATGGCTACACCTTC. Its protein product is CASSKTGRPYGYTF.

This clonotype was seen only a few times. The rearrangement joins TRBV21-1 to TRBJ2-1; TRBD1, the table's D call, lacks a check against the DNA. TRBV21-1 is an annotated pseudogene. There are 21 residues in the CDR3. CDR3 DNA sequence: TGTGCCAGCAGCATCAAGACCGGGACAGGTATAACTCCGAGCTCCTACAATGAGCAGTTCTTC. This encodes CASSIKTGTGITPSSYNEQFF.

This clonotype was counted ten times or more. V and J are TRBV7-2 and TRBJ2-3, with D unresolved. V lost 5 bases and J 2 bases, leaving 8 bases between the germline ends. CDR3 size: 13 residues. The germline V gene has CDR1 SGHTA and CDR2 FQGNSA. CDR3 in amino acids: CASSQVFTDTQYF. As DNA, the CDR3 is TGTGCCAGCAGCCAGGTTTTCACAGATACGCAGTATTTT. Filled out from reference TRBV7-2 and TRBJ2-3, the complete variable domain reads GAGVSQSPSNKVTEKGKDVELRCDPISGHTALYWYRQSLGQGLEFLIYFQGNSAPDKSGLPSDRFSAERTGGSVSTLTIQRTQQEDSAVYLCASSQVFTDTQYFGPGTRLTVL.

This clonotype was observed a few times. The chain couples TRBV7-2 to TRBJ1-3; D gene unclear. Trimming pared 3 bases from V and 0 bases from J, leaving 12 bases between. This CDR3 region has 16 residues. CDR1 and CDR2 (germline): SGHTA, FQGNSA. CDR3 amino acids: CASSLGHADSGNTIYF. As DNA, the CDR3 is TGTGCCAGCAGCTTGGGCCACGCGGACTCTGGAAACACCATATATTTT.

This CDR3 is CASSPAGIVYEQYV. The CDR3, as DNA: TGCGCCAGCTCGCCGGCGGGGATTGTTTACGAGCAGTACGTC. The V gene is TRBV10-2, the J gene TRBJ2-7; perhaps TRBD2 as D (6 bases). The CDR3 is 14 residues long. Germline lookup yields CDR1 WSHSY and CDR2 SAAADI. V lost 8 bases and J lost 4, with 18 bases in between.

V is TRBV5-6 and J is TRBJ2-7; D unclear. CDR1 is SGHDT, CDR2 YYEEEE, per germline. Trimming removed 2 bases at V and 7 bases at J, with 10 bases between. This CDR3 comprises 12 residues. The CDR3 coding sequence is TGTGCCAGCAGCTTAGGGTTCGGGGAGCAGTACTTC. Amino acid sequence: CASSLGFGEQYF.

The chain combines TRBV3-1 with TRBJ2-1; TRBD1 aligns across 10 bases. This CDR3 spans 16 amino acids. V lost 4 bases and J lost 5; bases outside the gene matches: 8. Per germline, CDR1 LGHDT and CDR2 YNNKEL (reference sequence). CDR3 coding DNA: TGTGCCAGCAGCCGGGACAGGGGATGGGGGAACAATGAGCAGTTCTTC. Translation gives CASSRDRGWGNNEQFF.

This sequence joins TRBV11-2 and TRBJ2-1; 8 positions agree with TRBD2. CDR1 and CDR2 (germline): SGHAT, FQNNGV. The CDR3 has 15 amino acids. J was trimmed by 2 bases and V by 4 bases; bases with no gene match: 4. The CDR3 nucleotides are TGTGCCAGCAGCTGGCGGGGGGACACCTACAATGAGCAGTTCTTC. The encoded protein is CASSWRGDTYNEQFF.

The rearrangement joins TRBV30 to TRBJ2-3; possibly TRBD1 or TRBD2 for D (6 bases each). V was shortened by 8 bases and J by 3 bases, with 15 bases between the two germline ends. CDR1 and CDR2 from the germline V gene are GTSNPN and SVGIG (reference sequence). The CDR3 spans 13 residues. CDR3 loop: CAGNVGGTDTQYF. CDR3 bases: TGTGCCGGGAATGTAGGGGGGACAGATACGCAGTATTTT.

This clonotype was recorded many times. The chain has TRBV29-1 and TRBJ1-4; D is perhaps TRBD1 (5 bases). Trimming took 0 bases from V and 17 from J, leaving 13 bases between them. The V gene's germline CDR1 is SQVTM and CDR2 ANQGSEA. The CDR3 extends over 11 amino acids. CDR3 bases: TGCAGCGTTGAAGATGCACGGGGCGGCTTTTTT. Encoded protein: CSVEDARGGFF.

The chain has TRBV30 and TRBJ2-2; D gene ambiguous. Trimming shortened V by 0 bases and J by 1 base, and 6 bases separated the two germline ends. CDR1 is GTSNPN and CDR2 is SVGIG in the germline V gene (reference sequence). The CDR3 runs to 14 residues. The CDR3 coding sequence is TGTGCCTGGAGTGTACAGCTGAACACCGGGGAGCTGTTTTTT. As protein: CAWSVQLNTGELFF.

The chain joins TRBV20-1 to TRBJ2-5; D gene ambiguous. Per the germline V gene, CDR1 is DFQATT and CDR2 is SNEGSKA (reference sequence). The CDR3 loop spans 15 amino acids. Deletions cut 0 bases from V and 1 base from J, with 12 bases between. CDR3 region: CSARDQVPIQETQYF. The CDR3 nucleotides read TGCAGTGCTAGAGACCAGGTGCCGATCCAAGAGACCCAGTACTTC.